The 5 T cell receptor beta chains below come from one sample, sequenced in a study of T cell responses to AZD1222 COVID-19 vaccine. The data were produced by immunoSEQ multiplex PCR, yet TCRdb's version contains in-frame clones alone and is incomplete. The sample holds roughly 150,000 clones; roughly nine tenths are singletons and the top ten take roughly 7%. Here the sequenced sample was peripheral blood, taken after recovery from COVID-19. The receptors come from an adult who had recovered from COVID-19.

The chain links TRBV7-2 to TRBJ1-2; D is unresolved. Germline V lookup: CDR1 SGHTA, CDR2 FQGNSA. The CDR3 contains 13 residues. Trimming removed 3 bases at V and 3 bases at J, with 8 bases between. The CDR3, as DNA: TGTGCCAGCAGCTTGAGGGCCGACTATGGCTACACCTTC. Protein: CASSLRADYGYTF.

The chain uses TRBV7-4 and TRBJ2-1, with D possibly TRBD1 on 6 matching bases. CDR3 length: 15 amino acids. V lost 4 bases and J lost 3, with 13 bases in between. CDR1 and CDR2 (germline): SGHVT, SQSDAQ. The CDR3 DNA is TGTGCCAGCAGCTGGGACATCCCCTACTACAATGAGCAGTTCTTC. Amino acids: CASSWDIPYYNEQFF.

V and J are TRBV19 and TRBJ2-1, with D possibly TRBD1 on 6 matching bases. The CDR3 is made up of 13 amino acids. Trimming removed 5 bases at V and 5 bases at J, with 10 bases between. Germline V gene sequence: CDR1 LNHDA, CDR2 SQIVND (reference sequence). The CDR3 nucleotides read TGTGCCAGTAGTTCTTGGACAGACAATGAGCAGTTCTTC. This codes for CASSSWTDNEQFF.

V is TRBV12-3 or TRBV12-4 and J is TRBJ1-1; 7 bases line up with TRBD1. The trim removed 6 bases at V and 4 bases at J, leaving 5 bases unmatched. This CDR3 comprises 13 residues. The CDR3 region has the DNA TGTGCCAGCAGACTAGACAGGGCCACTGAAGCTTTCTTT. It translates to CASRLDRATEAFF.

V is TRBV19 and J is TRBJ2-1; possibly TRBD2 for D (7 bases). Trimming took 7 bases from V and 6 from J, leaving 13 bases between them. This CDR3 spans 13 amino acids. Germline V gene lookup returns CDR1 LNHDA and CDR2 SQIVND (reference sequence). The CDR3 protein is CASKNGGRNEQFF. The CDR3 DNA reads TGTGCCAGTAAAAACGGGGGGCGCAATGAGCAGTTCTTC.